This T cell receptor beta chain was sequenced for a study of T cells in Graves' hyperthyroidism and ophthalmopathy. Study-level results: A model of 13 V-J pairs discriminated ophthalmopathy from stable hyperthyroidism. Prediction of ophthalmopathy progression came a median approximately 7 months pre-onset.

Ophthalmopathy patients had moderate-to-severe active disease, CAS ≥3, NOSPECS ≥4, and disease duration under 3 months. CDR1 and CDR2 (germline): DFQATT, SNEGSKA (reference sequence). The CDR3 is 12 residues long. The V end lost 3 bases, the J end lost 7 bases, and 10 bases lay between the germline ends. Amplification yielded TCR beta CDR3 regions, with RNA transcripts as the source. The TCR CDR3 was amplified in a first-round RT-PCR using the HTBI primer set. TCRdb recomputed calls from the multiplex PCR reads with MiXCR, one row per CDR3 protein. The sample has around 600,000 distinct CDR3 sequences, roughly 15% seen once. This clonotype has at least ten counts. Antigen: not known.

The sequenced sample consisted of blood. This TCR was recovered from a woman aged 50 to 60 with Graves' ophthalmopathy. The chain employs TRBV20-1 and TRBJ1-5; tentatively, D is TRBD1 (5 bases). This chain's CDR3 is CSASGGGQPQHF. CDR3 bases: TGCAGTGCTAGCGGCGGGGGACAGCCCCAGCATTTT.